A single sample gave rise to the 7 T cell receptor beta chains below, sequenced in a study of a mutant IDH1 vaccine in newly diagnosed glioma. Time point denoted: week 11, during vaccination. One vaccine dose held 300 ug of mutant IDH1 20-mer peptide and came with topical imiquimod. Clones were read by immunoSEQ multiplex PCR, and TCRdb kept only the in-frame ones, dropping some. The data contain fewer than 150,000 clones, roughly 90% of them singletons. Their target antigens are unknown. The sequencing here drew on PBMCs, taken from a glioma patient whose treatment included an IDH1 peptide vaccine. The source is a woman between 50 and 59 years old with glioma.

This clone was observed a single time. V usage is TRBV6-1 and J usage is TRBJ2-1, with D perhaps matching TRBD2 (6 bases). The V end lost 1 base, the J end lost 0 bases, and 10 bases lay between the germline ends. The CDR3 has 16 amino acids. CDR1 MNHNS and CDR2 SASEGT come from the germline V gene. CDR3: CASSEEGSGSYNEQFF. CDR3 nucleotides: TGTGCCAGCAGTGAAGAGGGTAGCGGCTCCTACAATGAGCAGTTCTTC.

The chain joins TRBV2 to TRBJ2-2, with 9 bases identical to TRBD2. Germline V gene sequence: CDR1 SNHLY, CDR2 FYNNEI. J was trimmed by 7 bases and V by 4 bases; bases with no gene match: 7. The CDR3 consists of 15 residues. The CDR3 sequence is CASSVAGGPHGELFF. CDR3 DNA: TGTGCCAGCAGTGTCGCGGGAGGGCCGCACGGGGAGCTGTTTTTT.

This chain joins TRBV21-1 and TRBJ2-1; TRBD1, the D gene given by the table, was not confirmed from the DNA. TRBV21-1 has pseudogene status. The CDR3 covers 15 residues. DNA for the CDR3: TGTGCCAGCAGGCCCGGGACAGGGGGGAAGAATGAGCAGTTCTTC. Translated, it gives CASRPGTGGKNEQFF.

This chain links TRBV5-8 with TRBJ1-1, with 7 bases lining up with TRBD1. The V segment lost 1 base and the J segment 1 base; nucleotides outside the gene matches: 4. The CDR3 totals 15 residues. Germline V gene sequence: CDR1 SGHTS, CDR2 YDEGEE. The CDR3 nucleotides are TGTGCCAGCAGCTTGTCGACAGGGACGAACACTGAAGCTTTCTTT. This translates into CASSLSTGTNTEAFF. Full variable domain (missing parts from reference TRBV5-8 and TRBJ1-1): EAGVTQSPTHLIKTRGQQATLRCSPISGHTSVYWYQQALGLGLQFLLWYDEGEERNRGNFPPRFSGRQFPNYSSELNVNALELEDSALYLCASSLSTGTNTEAFFGQGTRLTVV.

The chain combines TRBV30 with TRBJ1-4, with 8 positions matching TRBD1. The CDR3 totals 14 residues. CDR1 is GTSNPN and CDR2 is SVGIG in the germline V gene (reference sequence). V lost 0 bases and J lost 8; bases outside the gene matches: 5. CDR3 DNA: TGTGCCTGGAGTGTGCAGGGGGCAGGAGAAAAACTGTTTTTT. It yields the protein CAWSVQGAGEKLFF.

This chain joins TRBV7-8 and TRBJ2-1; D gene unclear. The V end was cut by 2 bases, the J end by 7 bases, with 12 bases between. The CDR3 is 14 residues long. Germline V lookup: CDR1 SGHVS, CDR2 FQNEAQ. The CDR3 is CASSLLPPKNEQFF. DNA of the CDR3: TGTGCCAGCAGCTTATTACCTCCGAAGAATGAGCAGTTCTTC. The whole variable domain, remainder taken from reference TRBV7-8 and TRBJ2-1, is GAGVSQSPRYKVAKRGQDVALRCDPISGHVSLFWYQQALGQGPEFLTYFQNEAQLDKSGLPSDRFFAERPEGSVSTLKIQRTQQEDSAVYLCASSLLPPKNEQFFGPGTRLTVL.

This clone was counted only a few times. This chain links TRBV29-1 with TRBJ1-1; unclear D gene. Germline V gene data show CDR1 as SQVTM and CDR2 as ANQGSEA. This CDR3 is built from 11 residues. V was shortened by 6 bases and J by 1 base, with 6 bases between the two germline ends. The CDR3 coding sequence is TGCAGCGTAACAAGGAACACTGAAGCTTTCTTT. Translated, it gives CSVTRNTEAFF.